This T cell receptor beta chain was retrieved from a study of CD8 T cells in Susac syndrome. This clonotype appeared a few times. An input of roughly 0.5 to 1 ug of RNA was subjected to reverse transcription using random hexamers. From the immunoSEQ multiplex PCR reads, TCRdb called clonotypes with MiXCR, one entry per CDR3 protein. Counted here are some 200,000 distinct CDR3 sequences, 91% occurring once; the ten biggest clones make up 0.087%. The ends lost 0 bases at V and 0 bases at J; junction bases unmatched: 8. Germline V gene lookup returns CDR1 SGDLS and CDR2 YYNGEE. There are 17 residues in the CDR3.

Sequencing was carried out using CD4+ T cells from PBMCs. The origin of this receptor is a human donor with Susac syndrome. The rearrangement joins TRBV9 to TRBJ2-5; 7 nucleotides align to TRBD2. CDR3 sequence: CASSVGLADAYQETQYF. CDR3 DNA sequence: TGTGCCAGCAGCGTAGGCCTAGCGGATGCGTACCAAGAGACCCAGTACTTC.